This T cell receptor beta chain was observed in a study of cytomegalovirus exposure and HLA in healthy donors. The study's findings and limits: Reports described diagnosis of cytomegalovirus status by the classifier as highly specific and sensitive. TCR beta chains numbering under 200 were designated cytomegalovirus-associated. Earlier findings revealed that most TCR beta V segments proved productive either about 87% or about 30% of the time.

The PCR was carried out with 60 Vbeta primers and 13 Jbeta primers. Repertoires were generated with immunoSEQ multiplex PCR, while TCRdb's copy carries only in-frame clones and drops some. The sample lists some 150,000 clones, roughly 77% seen once, with 3.7% in the top ten. A word on this clone: The antigen remains undetermined.

What was sequenced was PBMCs. This receptor was taken from a young man in good health and CMV-seropositive.

The chain's CDR3 is CASSLMQGQETQYF. CDR3 in DNA: TGTGCCAGCAGCCTGATGCAGGGCCAAGAGACCCAGTACTTC. V is TRBV7-9 and J is TRBJ2-5; weak D call: TRBD1 (5 bases). The germline CDR1 and CDR2 sequences are SEHNR and FQNEAQ (reference sequence). Between the trimmed V and J ends, which lost 5 bases and 1 base, there was a span of 11 bases. The CDR3 spans 14 residues. Looking up the rest from reference TRBV7-9 and TRBJ2-5 gives the full variable domain: DTGVSQNPRHKITKRGQNVTFRCDPISEHNRLYWYRQTLGQGPEFLTYFQNEAQLEKSRLLSDRFSAERPKGSFSTLEIQRTEQGDSAMYLCASSLMQGQETQYFGPGTRLLVL.